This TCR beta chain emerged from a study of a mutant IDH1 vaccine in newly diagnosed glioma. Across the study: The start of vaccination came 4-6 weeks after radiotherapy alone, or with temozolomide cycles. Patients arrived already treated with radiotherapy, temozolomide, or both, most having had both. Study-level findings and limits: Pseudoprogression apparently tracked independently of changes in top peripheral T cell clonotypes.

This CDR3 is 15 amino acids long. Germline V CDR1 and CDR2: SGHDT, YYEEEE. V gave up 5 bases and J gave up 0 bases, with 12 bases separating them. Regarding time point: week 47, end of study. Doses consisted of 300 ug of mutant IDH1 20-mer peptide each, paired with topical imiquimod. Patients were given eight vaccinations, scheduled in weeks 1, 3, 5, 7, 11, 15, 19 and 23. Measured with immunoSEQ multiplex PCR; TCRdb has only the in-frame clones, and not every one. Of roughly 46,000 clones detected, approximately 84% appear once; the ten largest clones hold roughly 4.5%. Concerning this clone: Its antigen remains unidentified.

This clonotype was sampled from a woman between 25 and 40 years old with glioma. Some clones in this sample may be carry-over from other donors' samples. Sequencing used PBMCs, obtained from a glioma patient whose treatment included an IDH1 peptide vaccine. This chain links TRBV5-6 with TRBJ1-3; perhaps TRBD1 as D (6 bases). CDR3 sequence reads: CASSYGTNSGNTIYF. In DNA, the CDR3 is TGTGCCAGCAGTTACGGGACAAACTCTGGAAACACCATATATTTT.